These 8 T cell receptor beta chains were sequenced from one sample in a study of CD8 T cells in Susac syndrome. Random hexamers were used to reverse transcribe an amount of about 0.45 to 1 ug RNA. TCRdb reanalysed the immunoSEQ multiplex PCR reads using MiXCR and keeps one entry per CDR3 protein. The sample yields about 240,000 distinct CDR3 sequences, 96% seen once. Sequencing was performed on CD4+ T cells from PBMCs. The receptors shown here come from a human donor with Susac syndrome.

The V call is TRBV20-1, the J call TRBJ2-1; 8 bases are shared with TRBD2. CDR1 DFQATT and CDR2 SNEGSKA come from the germline V gene (reference sequence). The CDR3 runs to 14 residues. After removal of 3 bases from V and 1 base from J, the junction contained 2 bases not matched to a gene. The CDR3 bases are TGCAGTGCTAGGGGGACTAGTTCCTACAATGAGCAGTTCTTC. This encodes CSARGTSSYNEQFF.

The J gene is TRBJ2-3, the V gene TRBV15; 7 bases line up with TRBD2. V trimming: 5 bases; J trimming: 3 bases; junction bases outside the gene matches: 8. Per the germline V gene, CDR1 is LNHNV and CDR2 is YYDKDF (reference sequence). CDR3 length equals 15 residues. CDR3 sequence: CATSSWEGPTDTQYF. In nucleotides, the CDR3 is TGTGCCACCAGCTCATGGGAGGGACCTACAGATACGCAGTATTTT.

The J gene is TRBJ2-7, the V gene TRBV20-1; D gene unclear. The CDR3 sequence is 15 residues long. The germline V gene encodes CDR1 DFQATT and CDR2 SNEGSKA (reference sequence). The V and J ends lost 5 bases and 0 bases respectively, with 17 bases between them. CDR3 nucleotide sequence: TGCAGTGCTCCCGGAGTGCGCGGTAGCTCCTACGAGCAGTACTTC. Its translation: CSAPGVRGSSYEQYF.

This CDR3 reads CASSPGTSAAGEQYF. Here the CDR3 DNA reads TGTGCCAGCAGCCCCGGGACTAGCGCGGCGGGGGAGCAGTACTTC. This rearrangement joins TRBV6-5 to TRBJ2-7, with TRBD2 matching over 10 bases. The J segment lost 7 bases and the V segment lost 6 bases, leaving 12 bases of the junction unmatched. The germline CDR1 and CDR2 sequences are MNHEY and SVGAGI. The CDR3 runs 15 residues.

The chain combines TRBV28 with TRBJ2-7, with D possibly being TRBD2 (6 bases). V was shortened by 7 bases and J by 3 bases, with 19 bases between the two germline ends. This CDR3 has 15 residues. Germline CDR1 and CDR2: MDHEN and SYDVKM. The CDR3 nucleotides are TGTGCCAGCACTAACCCAGAGGGAGGACGCTACGAGCAGTACTTC. This gives the protein CASTNPEGGRYEQYF.

A single count supports this clonotype. The chain recombines TRBV29-1 with TRBJ1-1; unclear D gene. Looked up from germline, CDR1 is SQVTM and CDR2 is ANQGSEA. This CDR3 region has 12 residues. Trimming took off 1 base at V and 7 bases at J, with 10 bases between the two ends. CDR3 loop: CSVEGGSYEAFF. CDR3 coding DNA: TGCAGCGTTGAAGGAGGGAGTTATGAAGCTTTCTTT.

The chain uses TRBV5-1 and TRBJ2-3; tentative D call: TRBD1 (5 bases). Trimming shortened V by 2 bases and J by 2 bases, and 9 bases separated the two germline ends. The CDR3 loop spans 14 amino acids. The V gene's germline CDR1 is SGHRS and CDR2 YFSETQ. The CDR3 nucleotides read TGCGCCAGCAGCTTTATGGGGCCCACAGATACGCAGTATTTT. As protein: CASSFMGPTDTQYF.

This clonotype was recorded only once. This chain links TRBV18 with TRBJ1-3; D gene ambiguous. Looked up from germline, CDR1 is KGHSH and CDR2 is LQKENI. V was clipped by 2 bases and J by 0 bases, with 8 bases between them. This CDR3 comprises 15 residues. In DNA form, the CDR3 reads TGTGCCAGCTCACCAGGGCGTTCCTCTGGAAACACCATATATTTT. Translated: CASSPGRSSGNTIYF. Full variable domain (outside the CDR3, taken from reference TRBV18 and TRBJ1-3): NAGVMQNPRHLVRRRGQEARLRCSPMKGHSHVYWYRQLPEEGLKFMVYLQKENIIDESGMPKERFSAEFPKEGPSILRIQQVVRGDSAAYFCASSPGRSSGNTIYFGEGSWLTVV.